These T cell receptor beta chains were read from a single sample in a study of blood T cell repertoires in COVID-19. Some clones are missing from TCRdb's copy, which holds only in-frame ones; the method was immunoSEQ multiplex PCR. The sample consists of about 200,000 clones, roughly 83% of them appearing once. The specimen sequenced was PBMCs or T cells enriched from blood (not recorded which). These receptors were collected from a middle-aged man with acute COVID-19. The CDR3 runs from the conserved cysteine through the conserved F or W. The D gene is left open where the match is weak. The size entry is marked missing in some rows and otherwise reads once, few, many or a size class.

clone size,J gene,D gene,V gene,CDR3 protein,CDR3 DNA
once,TRBJ2-7,TRBD1,TRBV5-5,CASSLSGQGYYEQYF,TGTGCCAGCAGCTTGTCTGGACAGGGATACTACGAGCAGTACTTC
.,TRBJ2-1,TRBD1,TRBV24-1,CATSDLRDSPNNEQFF,TGTGCCACCAGTGACCTCCGGGACAGTCCAAACAATGAGCAGTTCTTC
.,TRBJ2-1,.,TRBV5-6,CASSLEVAAVTVYNEQFF,TGTGCCAGCAGCTTGGAAGTCGCGGCCGTGACAGTCTACAATGAGCAGTTCTTC
.,TRBJ1-2,TRBD1,TRBV28,CASSTPGQGGYGYTF,TGTGCCAGCAGTACCCCGGGACAGGGCGGCTATGGCTACACCTTC
.,TRBJ1-1,TRBD1,TRBV28,CASQQGARTEAFF,TGTGCCAGCCAACAGGGGGCGAGAACTGAAGCTTTCTTT
few,TRBJ1-2,TRBD1,TRBV18,CASSPSWGQDYGYTF,TGTGCCAGCTCACCATCCTGGGGACAGGATTATGGCTACACCTTC
once,TRBJ2-5,.,TRBV20-1,CSASGVMGTSVETQYF,TGCAGTGCTAGTGGGGTGATGGGCACCTCCGTTGAGACCCAGTACTTC
.,TRBJ2-2,TRBD2,TRBV27,CASSQIRSGSAAGELFF,TGTGCCAGCAGTCAGATCAGGAGCGGGAGTGCGGCCGGGGAGCTGTTTTTT
.,TRBJ2-7,.,TRBV11-2,CASSLARGPSYEQYF,TGTGCCAGCAGCTTAGCGCGCGGGCCGTCCTACGAGCAGTACTTC
.,TRBJ1-5,.,TRBV7-9,CASDPRYRDSQPQHF,TGTGCCAGCGACCCCAGGTACAGGGATAGTCAGCCCCAGCATTTT
.,TRBJ1-1,.,TRBV9,CASSGVITGTEAFF,TGTGCCAGCAGCGGAGTGATTACGGGGACTGAAGCTTTCTTT
.,TRBJ2-2,.,TRBV4-3,CASSQETGQNTGELFF,TGCGCCAGCAGCCAAGAGACAGGACAAAACACCGGGGAGCTGTTTTTT
.,TRBJ2-3,.,TRBV2,CASSMARAGTDTQYF,TGTGCCAGCAGTATGGCCAGGGCGGGCACAGATACGCAGTATTTT
.,TRBJ1-2,.,TRBV7-9,CASSSYYGYTF,TGTGCCAGCAGTTCCTACTATGGCTACACCTTC
.,TRBJ2-5,TRBD2,TRBV5-1,CASRFLAGVQETQYF,TGCGCCAGCAGGTTTCTAGCGGGAGTTCAAGAGACCCAGTACTTC
.,TRBJ2-7,TRBD2,TRBV9,CASSPGLAGAYEQYF,TGTGCCAGCAGCCCTGGACTAGCGGGGGCCTACGAGCAGTACTTC
once,TRBJ2-1,TRBD2,TRBV5-5,CASSFSLAVYNEQFF,TGTGCCAGCAGCTTTTCACTAGCGGTATACAATGAGCAGTTCTTC
.,TRBJ2-7,TRBD2,TRBV7-9,CASSFPGLQYGEQYF,TGTGCCAGCAGCTTCCCGGGACTACAATACGGCGAGCAGTACTTC
.,TRBJ2-3,.,TRBV14,CASSQEGAGITDTQYF,TGTGCCAGCAGCCAAGAGGGGGCAGGGATCACAGATACGCAGTATTTT
.,TRBJ1-1,TRBD1,TRBV28,CASSHRTGGPGLGEAFF,TGTGCCAGCAGTCACCGGACAGGGGGGCCCGGATTGGGTGAAGCTTTCTTT
.,TRBJ1-5,TRBD1,TRBV5-6,CASSLGDRFSPQHF,TGTGCCAGCAGCTTGGGGGACAGGTTTTCTCCCCAGCATTTT
few,TRBJ1-3,TRBD1,TRBV9,CASSARVTGIGNTIYF,TGTGCCAGCAGCGCAAGAGTGACAGGGATTGGAAACACCATATATTTT
.,TRBJ2-1,TRBD2,TRBV7-8,CASSKSGRAYNEQFF,TGTGCCAGCAGCAAAAGCGGGAGGGCCTACAATGAGCAGTTCTTC
.,TRBJ1-5,.,TRBV2,CASMGGAQPQHF,TGTGCCAGCATGGGGGGAGCTCAGCCCCAGCATTTT
.,TRBJ1-3,.,TRBV7-8,CASSLEGGRSAPWGTIYF,TGTGCCAGCAGCTTAGAGGGCGGGAGATCTGCCCCATGGGGCACCATATATTTT
.,TRBJ2-1,TRBD2,TRBV6-1,CASSEPSGALRSYNEQFF,TGTGCCAGCAGTGAACCTAGCGGGGCGCTACGCTCCTACAATGAGCAGTTCTTC
.,TRBJ1-4,.,TRBV7-9,CASSLSISALFF,TGTGCCAGCAGCTTATCTATCAGCGCACTGTTTTTT
.,TRBJ1-1,.,TRBV4-2,CASSQDGHLGDTEAFF,TGTGCCAGCAGCCAAGATGGTCATTTAGGGGACACTGAAGCTTTCTTT
.,TRBJ2-6,TRBD1,TRBV5-1,CASSLSGTATSGANVLTF,TGCGCCAGCAGCTTATCCGGGACAGCGACCTCTGGGGCCAACGTCCTGACTTTC
.,TRBJ1-2,TRBD1,TRBV7-6,CASRGQGTGGYTF,TGTGCCAGCAGGGGACAGGGGACAGGTGGCTACACCTTC
.,TRBJ1-1,.,TRBV7-9,CASSPPDSMNTEAFF,TGTGCCAGCAGCCCACCTGACAGCATGAACACTGAAGCTTTCTTT
.,TRBJ2-5,.,TRBV5-1,CASSLIAGQETQYF,TGCGCCAGCAGCTTGATCGCGGGGCAAGAGACCCAGTACTTC
.,TRBJ2-1,.,TRBV28,CASSLGGSYNEQFF,TGTGCCAGCAGTTTGGGAGGTTCCTACAATGAGCAGTTCTTC
.,TRBJ2-7,TRBD2,TRBV27,CASNAGGSGSEQYF,TGTGCCAGCAACGCGGGGGGGAGCGGGAGCGAGCAGTACTTC
.,TRBJ2-1,TRBD2,TRBV7-3,CASSLLAGLGGNEQFF,TGTGCCAGCAGCTTATTGGCGGGACTAGGAGGAAATGAGCAGTTCTTC
.,TRBJ2-7,TRBD1,TRBV7-2,CASSLAQGAPYEQYF,TGTGCCAGCAGCTTAGCGCAGGGGGCCCCCTACGAGCAGTACTTC
.,TRBJ1-2,TRBD1,TRBV6-5,CASSSFAPTGLYGYTF,TGTGCCAGCAGTTCATTTGCCCCGACAGGGTTGTATGGCTACACCTTC
few,TRBJ2-3,.,TRBV30,CAWSDGKGADTQYF,TGTGCCTGGAGCGACGGTAAAGGGGCAGATACGCAGTATTTT
.,TRBJ2-1,.,TRBV18,CASSLALDSYNEQFF,TGTGCCAGCTCCCTAGCGCTAGACTCCTACAATGAGCAGTTCTTC
.,TRBJ1-5,.,TRBV28,CATPPQPQHF,TGTGCCACCCCTCCTCAGCCCCAGCATTTT